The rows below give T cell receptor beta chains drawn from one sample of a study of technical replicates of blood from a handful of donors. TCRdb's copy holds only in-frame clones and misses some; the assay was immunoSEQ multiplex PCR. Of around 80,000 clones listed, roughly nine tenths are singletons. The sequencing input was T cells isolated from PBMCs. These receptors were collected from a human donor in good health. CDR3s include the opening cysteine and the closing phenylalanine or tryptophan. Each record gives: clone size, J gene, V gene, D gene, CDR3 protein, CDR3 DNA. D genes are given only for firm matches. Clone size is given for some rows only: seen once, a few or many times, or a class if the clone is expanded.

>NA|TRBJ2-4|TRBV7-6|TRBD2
CASSLGLAGDGNIQYF
TGTGCCAGCAGCTTGGGACTAGCGGGAGATGGAAACATTCAGTACTTC
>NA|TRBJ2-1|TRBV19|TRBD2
CASSIGLVYLSDEQFF
TGTGCCAGTAGTATTGGACTAGTTTATCTTAGCGATGAGCAGTTCTTC
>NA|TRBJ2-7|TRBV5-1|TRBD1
CASSLGTGEFYEQYF
TGCGCCAGCAGCTTAGGGACAGGGGAATTCTACGAGCAGTACTTC
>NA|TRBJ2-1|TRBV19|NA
CASTMGGYNEQFF
TGTGCCAGTACCATGGGGGGCTACAATGAGCAGTTCTTC
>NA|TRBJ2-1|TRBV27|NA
CASSLRLASNEQFF
TGTGCCAGCAGTTTAAGGCTAGCGAGTAACGAGCAGTTCTTC
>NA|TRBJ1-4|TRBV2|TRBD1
CASSSGGLNEKLFF
TGTGCCAGCAGCTCAGGGGGCCTTAATGAAAAACTGTTTTTT
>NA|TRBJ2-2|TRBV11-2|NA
CASSLGAGNTGELFF
TGTGCCAGCAGCCTTGGGGCAGGGAACACCGGGGAGCTGTTTTTT
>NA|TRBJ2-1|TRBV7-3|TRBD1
CASSSGTGVNEQFF
TGTGCCAGCAGCTCCGGGACAGGGGTCAATGAGCAGTTCTTC
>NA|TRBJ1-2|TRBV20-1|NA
CSAIRGDGYTF
TGCAGTGCAATCAGGGGCGACGGCTACACCTTC
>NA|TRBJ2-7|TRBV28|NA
CASSSRRRNIYEQYF
TGTGCCAGCAGTTCTAGGAGACGGAATATTTACGAGCAGTACTTC
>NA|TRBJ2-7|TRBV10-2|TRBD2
CASSVGGVYEQYF
TGCGCCAGCAGTGTGGGGGGGGTCTACGAGCAGTACTTC
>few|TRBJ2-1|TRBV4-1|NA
CASSPPKYNEQFF
TGCGCCAGCAGCCCTCCTAAATACAATGAGCAGTTCTTC
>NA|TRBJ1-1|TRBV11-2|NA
CASSEDIGVSEAFF
TGTGCCAGCAGCGAGGACATCGGCGTGAGTGAAGCTTTCTTT
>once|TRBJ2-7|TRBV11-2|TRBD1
CASSLVPGQGVFGQYF
TGTGCCAGCAGCTTAGTGCCGGGACAGGGGGTATTTGGGCAGTACTTC
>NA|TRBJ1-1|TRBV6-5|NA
CASSYSRVVGTEAFF
TGTGCCAGCAGTTACTCGAGGGTGGTGGGCACTGAAGCTTTCTTT
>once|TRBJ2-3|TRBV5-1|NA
CASSFREADTQYF
TGCGCCAGCAGCTTTCGTGAGGCAGATACGCAGTATTTT
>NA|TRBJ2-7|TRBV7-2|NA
CASSFQDYRVEQYF
TGTGCCAGCAGCTTTCAGGACTACCGCGTCGAGCAGTACTTC
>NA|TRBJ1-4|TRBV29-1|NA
CSSSRRGGDGTNEKLFF
TGCAGCTCCTCCCGGAGGGGGGGCGATGGAACTAATGAAAAACTGTTTTTT
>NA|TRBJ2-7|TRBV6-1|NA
CASRSTGAYEQYF
TGTGCCAGCAGGAGTACCGGGGCCTACGAGCAGTACTTC
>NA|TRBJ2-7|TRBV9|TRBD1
CASSVGGTGKGEQYF
TGTGCCAGCAGCGTAGGGGGGACAGGGAAGGGCGAGCAGTACTTC
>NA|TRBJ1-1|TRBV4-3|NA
CASSQEFNRVGTEAFF
TGCGCCAGCAGCCAAGAATTTAACAGGGTGGGAACTGAAGCTTTCTTT
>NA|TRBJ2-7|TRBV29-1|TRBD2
CSVEYWREGLWKTYEQYF
TGCAGCGTTGAATACTGGCGGGAGGGCCTTTGGAAAACCTACGAGCAGTACTTC
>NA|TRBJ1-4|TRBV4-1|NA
CASSTNQGLNEKLFF
TGCGCCAGCAGTACCAATCAGGGTCTTAATGAAAAACTGTTTTTT
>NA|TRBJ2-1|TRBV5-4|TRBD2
CASSPEEREKGNEQFF
TGTGCCAGCAGCCCCGAGGAGCGGGAGAAAGGGAATGAGCAGTTCTTC
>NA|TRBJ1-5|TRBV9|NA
CASSPFVLGEPQHF
TGTGCCAGCAGCCCTTTCGTCCTAGGAGAGCCCCAGCATTTT
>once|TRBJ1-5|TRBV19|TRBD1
CASRGQGDQPQHF
TGTGCCAGTAGGGGTCAGGGGGATCAGCCCCAGCATTTT
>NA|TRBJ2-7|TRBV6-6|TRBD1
CASSYSTGFHEQYF
TGTGCCAGCAGTTACTCGACAGGGTTCCACGAGCAGTACTTC
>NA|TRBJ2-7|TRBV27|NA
CASSLWGLSDSYEQYF
TGTGCCAGCAGTTTATGGGGGCTGAGCGACTCCTACGAGCAGTACTTC
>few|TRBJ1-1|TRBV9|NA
CASSVALSQNTEAFF
TGTGCCAGCAGCGTAGCACTAAGTCAGAACACTGAAGCTTTCTTT
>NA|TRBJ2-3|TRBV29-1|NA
CSGLVVTDTQYF
TGCAGCGGACTAGTAGTCACAGATACGCAGTATTTT
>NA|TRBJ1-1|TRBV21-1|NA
CASSYRNTEAFF
TGTGCCAGCAGCTACAGGAACACTGAAGCTTTCTTT
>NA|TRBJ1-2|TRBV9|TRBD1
CASSGRTGGNYGYTF
TGTGCCAGCAGCGGGAGGACAGGGGGCAACTATGGCTACACCTTC
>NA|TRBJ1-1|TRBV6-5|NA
CASRGGTEAFF
TGTGCCAGCAGGGGAGGCACTGAAGCTTTCTTT
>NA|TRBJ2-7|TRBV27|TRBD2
CASSSGGAGDNEQYF
TGTGCCAGCAGTTCTGGTGGGGCGGGAGACAACGAGCAGTACTTC
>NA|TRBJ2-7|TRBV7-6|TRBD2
CASSSSGAPYGQYF
TGTGCCAGCAGCTCTAGCGGAGCCCCCTACGGGCAGTACTTC